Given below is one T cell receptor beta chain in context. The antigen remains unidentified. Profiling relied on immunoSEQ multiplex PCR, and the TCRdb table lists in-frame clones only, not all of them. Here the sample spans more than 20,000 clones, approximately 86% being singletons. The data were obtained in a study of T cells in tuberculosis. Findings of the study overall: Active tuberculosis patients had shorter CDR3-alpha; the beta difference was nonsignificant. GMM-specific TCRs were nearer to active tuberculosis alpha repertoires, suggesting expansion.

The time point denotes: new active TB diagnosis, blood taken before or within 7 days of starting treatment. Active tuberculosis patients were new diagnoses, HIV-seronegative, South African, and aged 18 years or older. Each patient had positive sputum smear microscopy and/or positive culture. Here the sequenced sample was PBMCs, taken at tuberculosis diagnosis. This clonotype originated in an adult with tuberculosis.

The DNA for the CDR3 is TGTGCCAGCAGCTCGACAGGGGGCGTCCAGTACGAGCAGTACTTC. This codes for CASSSTGGVQYEQYF. This sequence joins TRBV5-5 and TRBJ2-7; 10 bases map to TRBD1. The CDR3 length is 15 residues. V shed 3 bases, J shed 4 bases, and the junction held 7 bases outside the gene matches. CDR1 is SGHKS, CDR2 YYEKEE, per germline (reference sequence).